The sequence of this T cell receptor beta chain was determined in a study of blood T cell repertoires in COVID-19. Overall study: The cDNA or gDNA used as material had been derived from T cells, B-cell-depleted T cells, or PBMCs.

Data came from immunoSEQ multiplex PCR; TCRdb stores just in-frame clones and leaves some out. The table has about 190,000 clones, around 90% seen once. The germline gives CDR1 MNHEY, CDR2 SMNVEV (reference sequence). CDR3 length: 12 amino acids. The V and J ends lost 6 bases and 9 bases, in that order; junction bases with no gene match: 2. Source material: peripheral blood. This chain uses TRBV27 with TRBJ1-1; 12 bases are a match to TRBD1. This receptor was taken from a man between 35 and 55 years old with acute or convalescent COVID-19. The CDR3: CASRRDRGQAFF. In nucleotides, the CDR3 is TGTGCCAGCAGAAGGGACAGGGGGCAAGCTTTCTTT.